This is a list of T cell receptor beta chains from one sample in a study of post-analysis software for immune sequencing data. TCRdb passed the PCR reads through MiXCR, listing each CDR3 protein once. The sample carries roughly 800,000 distinct CDR3 sequences, around 53% recorded once. The sequencing sample was made of blood. These receptors were obtained from a girl between 10 and 17 years old with multiple sclerosis. Both conserved end residues are part of each CDR3. D genes are given only for firm matches. The size entry is marked missing in some rows and otherwise reads once, few, many or a size class.

V	size	J	D	CDR3	DNA
TRBV11-2	NA	TRBJ2-3	TRBD2	CASSSGLAGAGDTQYF	TGTGCCAGCAGCTCCGGACTAGCGGGAGCCGGAGATACGCAGTATTTT
TRBV6-5	NA	TRBJ2-2	TRBD1	CASKRTGGTGELFF	TGTGCCAGCAAAAGGACAGGGGGAACCGGGGAGCTGTTTTTT
TRBV6-8	NA	TRBJ2-1	TRBD2	CASRLLAGAGNYNEQFF	TGTGCCAGCAGGCTTCTAGCGGGAGCCGGCAACTACAATGAGCAGTTCTTC
TRBV12-3/TRBV12-4	NA	TRBJ2-7	NA	CASSQGTTRSSCEQYF	TGTGCCAGCAGTCAAGGGACAACACGGAGCTCCTGCGAGCAGTACTTC
TRBV15	once	TRBJ1-1	NA	CATSREGYTEAFF	TGTGCCACCAGCAGAGAGGGGTACACTGAAGCTTTCTTT
TRBV3-1	NA	TRBJ2-3	TRBD1	CASSQRTGGIADTQYF	TGTGCCAGCAGCCAACGGACAGGGGGCATAGCAGATACGCAGTATTTT
TRBV10-1	few	TRBJ2-1	TRBD2	CASSPGTSEYNEQFF	TGCGCCAGCAGCCCCGGGACTAGCGAGTACAATGAGCAGTTCTTC
TRBV20-1	few	TRBJ2-7	TRBD1	CSAQWTGGHAYEQYF	TGCAGTGCTCAATGGACAGGGGGCCATGCTTACGAGCAGTACTTC
TRBV7-3	once	TRBJ2-1	TRBD2	CASSRGSGRFNEQFF	TGTGCCAGCAGCAGAGGTAGCGGGCGCTTCAATGAGCAGTTCTTC
TRBV7-9	few	TRBJ2-3	TRBD1	CASSGQGVSTDTQYF	TGTGCCAGCAGCGGACAGGGGGTGTCTACAGATACGCAGTATTTT
TRBV25-1	NA	TRBJ2-1	NA	CASSESPAREQFF	TGTGCCAGCAGTGAATCCCCCGCCAGGGAGCAGTTCTTC
TRBV7-9	NA	TRBJ1-1	NA	CASSLLDGNTEAFF	TGTGCCAGCAGCTTACTGGACGGGAACACTGAAGCTTTCTTT
TRBV15	NA	TRBJ2-1	TRBD1	CATSLGQGWEQFF	TGTGCCACCAGCTTAGGACAGGGTTGGGAGCAGTTCTTC
TRBV5-1	NA	TRBJ2-7	NA	CASSFGGPPYEQYF	TGCGCCAGCAGCTTCGGCGGGCCTCCCTACGAGCAGTACTTC
TRBV29-1	NA	TRBJ1-2	NA	CSVEATAALNYGYTF	TGCAGCGTTGAAGCTACCGCGGCCCTGAACTATGGCTACACCTTC
TRBV20-1	NA	TRBJ2-6	TRBD2	CSARDSGLTGANVMTF	TGCAGTGCTAGAGATTCGGGACTAACTGGGGCCAACGTCATGACTTTC
TRBV5-1	NA	TRBJ2-1	TRBD2	CASSLVTGGEQFF	TGCGCCAGCAGCTTGGTTACGGGGGGGGAGCAGTTCTTC
TRBV10-3	few	TRBJ2-5	NA	CAISESKKNQETQYF	TGTGCCATCAGTGAGTCGAAGAAGAACCAAGAGACCCAGTACTTC
TRBV20-1	NA	TRBJ2-4	NA	CSAGKPGAQSNIQYF	TGCAGTGCGGGGAAACCGGGAGCCCAAAGCAACATTCAGTACTTC
TRBV7-9	few	TRBJ2-3	NA	CASSSLLDTPADTQYF	TGTGCCAGCAGCTCCCTACTGGATACCCCCGCAGATACGCAGTATTTT
TRBV27	NA	TRBJ2-7	TRBD1	CASSLEWTGGAEQYF	TGTGCCAGCAGTTTAGAGTGGACAGGGGGTGCCGAGCAGTACTTC
TRBV6-1	NA	TRBJ2-7	TRBD2	CASILAGGSSYEQYF	TGTGCCAGCATTTTAGCGGGCGGAAGCTCCTACGAGCAGTACTTC
TRBV20-1	NA	TRBJ2-7	NA	CSALRGHEQYF	TGCAGTGCCTTGAGGGGCCACGAGCAGTACTTC
TRBV6-2/TRBV6-3	NA	TRBJ2-7	NA	CASSMALLEQYF	TGTGCCAGCAGCATGGCCCTACTCGAGCAGTACTTC
TRBV20-1	NA	TRBJ1-2	TRBD1	CSVPTGTAYDYGYTF	TGCAGTGTTCCTACCGGGACAGCATACGACTATGGCTACACCTTC
TRBV7-3	few	TRBJ2-1	TRBD2	CASSLTSGSNEQFF	TGTGCCAGCAGCTTGACTAGCGGGAGCAATGAGCAGTTCTTC
TRBV12-3/TRBV12-4	few	TRBJ2-3	NA	CASSLGGWATDTQYF	TGTGCCAGCAGTCTCGGCGGTTGGGCCACAGATACGCAGTATTTT
TRBV28	once	TRBJ2-7	NA	CASRSTNGYEQYF	TGTGCCAGCAGGTCGACAAACGGGTACGAGCAGTACTTC
TRBV29-1	NA	TRBJ2-3	NA	CSVGSAITSTDTQYF	TGCAGCGTTGGTTCGGCCATTACTAGCACAGATACGCAGTATTTT
TRBV6-6	NA	TRBJ1-1	TRBD1	CASSYSTRGRPTEAFF	TGTGCCAGCAGTTACTCGACCAGGGGGCGGCCCACTGAAGCTTTCTTT
TRBV20-1	few	TRBJ1-2	NA	CSAREQNYGYTF	TGCAGTGCTAGAGAACAAAACTATGGCTACACCTTC
TRBV12-3/TRBV12-4	NA	TRBJ2-3	TRBD1	CASSFGPKGAADTEYF	TGTGCCAGCAGTTTTGGGCCCAAGGGGGCAGCAGATACGGAGTATTTT
TRBV15	few	TRBJ2-5	TRBD2	CATSREQLAGLQETQYF	TGTGCCACCAGCAGAGAGCAACTAGCGGGGCTTCAAGAGACCCAGTACTTC
TRBV20-1	NA	TRBJ2-1	TRBD2	CSARDPSGSLPMADEQFF	TGCAGTGCTAGAGATCCTAGCGGGAGTCTTCCTATGGCGGATGAGCAGTTCTTC
TRBV11-1	few	TRBJ2-6	NA	CASSLDGEFSGANVLTF	TGTGCCAGCAGCTTAGACGGGGAGTTCTCTGGGGCCAACGTCCTGACTTTC
TRBV18	few	TRBJ2-7	NA	CASSPTQGTEQYF	TGTGCCAGCTCACCAACGCAGGGGACCGAGCAGTACTTC
TRBV20-1	NA	TRBJ1-3	NA	CSARPGGNTIYF	TGCAGTGCTCGCCCAGGTGGAAACACCATATATTTT
TRBV29-1	few	TRBJ2-5	TRBD2	CSVAGRVAGGGETQYF	TGCAGCGTCGCGGGGCGAGTAGCGGGAGGGGGAGAGACCCAGTACTTC
TRBV10-3	NA	TRBJ2-1	NA	CAISGGYYNEQFF	TGTGCCATCAGTGGTGGGTACTACAATGAGCAGTTCTTC
TRBV25-1	NA	TRBJ2-7	TRBD1	CASKTGGNEQYF	TGTGCCAGCAAGACAGGGGGCAACGAGCAGTACTTC
TRBV15	NA	TRBJ1-1	NA	CATSRDRGEAFF	TGTGCCACCAGCAGAGATCGCGGTGAAGCTTTCTTT
TRBV20-1	NA	TRBJ1-2	NA	CSASWGYGYGYTF	TGCAGTGCTAGCTGGGGTTACGGCTATGGCTACACCTTC
TRBV6-1	few	TRBJ1-6	NA	CASRGDTNSPLHF	TGTGCCAGCAGAGGGGACACAAATTCACCCCTCCACTTT
TRBV7-8	NA	TRBJ1-1	NA	CASSIITGMNTEAFF	TGTGCCAGCAGCATAATCACAGGGATGAACACTGAAGCTTTCTTT
TRBV7-7	few	TRBJ2-2	NA	CASSLGGTSGELFF	TGTGCTAGCAGCTTAGGGGGGACCTCCGGGGAGCTGTTTTTT
TRBV28	few	TRBJ2-3	TRBD2	CASSSSGSQYF	TGTGCCAGCAGTTCTAGCGGCTCGCAGTATTTT
TRBV6-1	NA	TRBJ2-7	NA	CASSARIPREEQYF	TGTGCCAGCAGTGCCAGAATTCCCAGGGAGGAGCAGTACTTC
TRBV15	few	TRBJ2-3	TRBD1	CATSRTGGTFTDTQYF	TGTGCCACCAGCCGGACAGGGGGCACCTTCACAGATACGCAGTATTTT
TRBV5-1	NA	TRBJ1-4	NA	CASSPGSGDEKLFF	TGCGCCAGCAGCCCCGGAAGTGGCGATGAAAAACTGTTTTTT
TRBV20-1	once	TRBJ1-5	NA	CSASDQKKNQPQHF	TGCAGTGCTAGTGACCAGAAAAAGAATCAGCCCCAGCATTTT
TRBV20-1	NA	TRBJ2-3	NA	CSARDRVLLPDTQYF	TGCAGTGCTAGAGATCGGGTCCTCCTCCCAGATACGCAGTATTTT
TRBV29-1	few	TRBJ2-7	NA	CSVGAPGLYEQYF	TGCAGCGTGGGCGCGCCTGGCCTCTACGAGCAGTACTTC